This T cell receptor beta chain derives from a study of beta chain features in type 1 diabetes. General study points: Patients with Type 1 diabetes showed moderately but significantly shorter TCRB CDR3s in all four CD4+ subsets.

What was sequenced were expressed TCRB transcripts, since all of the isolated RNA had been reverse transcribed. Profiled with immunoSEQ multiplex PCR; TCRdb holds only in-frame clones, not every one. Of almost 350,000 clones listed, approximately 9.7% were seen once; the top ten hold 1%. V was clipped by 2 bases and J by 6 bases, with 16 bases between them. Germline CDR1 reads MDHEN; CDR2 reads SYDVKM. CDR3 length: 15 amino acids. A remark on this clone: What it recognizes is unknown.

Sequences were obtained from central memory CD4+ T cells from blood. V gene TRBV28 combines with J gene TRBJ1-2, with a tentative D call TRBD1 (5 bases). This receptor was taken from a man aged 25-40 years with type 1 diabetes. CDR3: CASSLGSQGANGYTF. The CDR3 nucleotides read TGTGCCAGCAGTTTAGGATCTCAGGGTGCGAATGGCTACACCTTC.